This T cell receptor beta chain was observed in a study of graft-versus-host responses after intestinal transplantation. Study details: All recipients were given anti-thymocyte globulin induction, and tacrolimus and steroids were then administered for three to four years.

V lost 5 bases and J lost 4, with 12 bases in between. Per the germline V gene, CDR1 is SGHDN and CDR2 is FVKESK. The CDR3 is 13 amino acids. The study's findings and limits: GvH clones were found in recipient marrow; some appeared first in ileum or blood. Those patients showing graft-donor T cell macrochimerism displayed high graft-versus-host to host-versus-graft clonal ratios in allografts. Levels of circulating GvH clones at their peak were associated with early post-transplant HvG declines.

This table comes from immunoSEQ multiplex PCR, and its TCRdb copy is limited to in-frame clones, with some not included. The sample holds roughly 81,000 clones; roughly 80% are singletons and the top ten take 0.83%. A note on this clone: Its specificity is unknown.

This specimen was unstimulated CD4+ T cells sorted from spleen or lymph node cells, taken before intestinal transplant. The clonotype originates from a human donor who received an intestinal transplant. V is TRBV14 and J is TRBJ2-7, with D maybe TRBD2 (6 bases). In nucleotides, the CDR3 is TGTGCCAGCAGCACGGGACTTAGATACGAGCAGTACTTC. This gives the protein CASSTGLRYEQYF. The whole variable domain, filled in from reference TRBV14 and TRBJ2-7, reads EAGVTQFPSHSVIEKGQTVTLRCDPISGHDNLYWYRRVMGKEIKFLLHFVKESKQDESGMPNNRFLAERTGGTYSTLKVQPAELEDSGVYFCASSTGLRYEQYFGPGTRLTVT.